One sample yielded the 14 T cell receptor beta chains listed below, sequenced in a study of identical twins (dated by TCRdb to between 2015 and 2016). The library came from 5' RACE. Data came from an Illumina HiSeq 2000. TCRdb took the public reads, trimmed them with fastp at Q25, ran MiXCR for clone calling and kept in-frame beta chains. When rows share a CDR3 protein, they turn into one entry using the most common DNA and genes. Counted in this sample were about 530,000 distinct CDR3 sequences; 20% to 25% of them appeared once. The ten top clones hold around 0.47% of the sample. The same data also went into a second study, on yellow fever vaccine responses in identical twins.

Sequencing input: CD4+ T cells sorted from blood. These receptors were obtained from a woman aged 18-29 years in good health.

This clonotype has only a few counts. The chain uses TRBV2 and TRBJ2-1; D is perhaps TRBD2 (7 bases). Trimming removed 4 bases from V and 8 bases from J, with 18 bases in between. In germline, CDR1 is SNHLY, CDR2 FYNNEI. The CDR3 has 15 amino acids. DNA for the CDR3: TGTGCCAGCAGTGCCCTGGGGGCGGGAGCTGATGAGCAGTTCTTC. Its translation: CASSALGAGADEQFF.

The sample holds a few counts of this clonotype. This chain connects TRBV10-2 to TRBJ2-7; 7 nucleotides align to TRBD1. Trimming at V came to 2 bases and at J to 3 bases, leaving 4 bases not matched to a gene. The germline V gene has CDR1 WSHSY and CDR2 SAAADI. The CDR3 consists of 14 residues. CDR3 in amino acids: CASSEMGQSYEQYF. CDR3 DNA sequence: TGCGCCAGCAGTGAGATGGGACAGAGCTACGAGCAGTACTTC.

The table lists this clonotype with a few counts. The V gene is TRBV6-1, the J gene TRBJ2-5; TRBD2 matches at 7 bases. This CDR3 is built from 14 residues. Germline V gene data show CDR1 as MNHNS and CDR2 as SASEGT. Losses at the gene ends were 6 bases for V and 5 bases for J; bases not matched to a gene: 9. The CDR3 protein is CASRHGPGGETQYF. As DNA, the CDR3 is TGTGCCAGCAGACATGGACCCGGGGGGGAGACCCAGTACTTC.

The V call is TRBV9, the J call TRBJ2-1, with 10 bases that match TRBD1. Germline V lookup: CDR1 SGDLS, CDR2 YYNGEE. V lost 4 bases and J lost 8; bases outside the gene matches: 6. The CDR3 runs to 14 residues. The DNA of the CDR3 is TGTGCCAGCAGCACCCGGGACAGGGGTCATGAGCAGTTCTTC. Translating it yields CASSTRDRGHEQFF.

This chain links TRBV9 with TRBJ2-7; D gene unclear. This CDR3 contains 13 residues. Germline assignment: CDR1 SGDLS and CDR2 YYNGEE. V lost 5 bases to trimming and J lost 2 bases, with 11 bases between them. The CDR3 reads CASSILPTYEQYF. CDR3 sequence (DNA): TGTGCCAGCAGTATCCTCCCGACCTACGAGCAGTACTTC.

The rearrangement uses TRBV28 and TRBJ2-5, with D perhaps matching TRBD1 or TRBD2 (5 bases each). With 5 bases removed from V and 1 base from J, the gap between germline ends came to 11 bases. Germline values: CDR1 MDHEN, CDR2 SYDVKM. The CDR3 length is 14 residues. The CDR3 loop reads CASSIEGPQETQYF. CDR3 coding DNA: TGTGCCAGCAGTATTGAGGGACCCCAAGAGACCCAGTACTTC.

This clonotype was observed a few times. J is TRBJ2-1 and V is TRBV6-1; 8 bases map to TRBD1. CDR1 and CDR2 (germline): MNHNS, SASEGT. With V trimmed by 5 bases and J by 7 bases, 7 bases remained unmatched. CDR3 length: 14 residues. The CDR3 spells CASSRRQGQNEQFF. Written as DNA, the CDR3 is TGTGCCAGCAGTAGACGACAGGGGCAGAATGAGCAGTTCTTC.

The V call is TRBV15, the J call TRBJ2-7; 7 positions match TRBD1. The V and J ends lost 0 bases and 0 bases, in that order; junction bases with no gene match: 5. The CDR3 is made up of 16 amino acids. CDR1 and CDR2 (germline): LNHNV, YYDKDF (reference sequence). The CDR3: CATSRDWTGSSYEQYF. The DNA for the CDR3 is TGTGCCACCAGCAGAGATTGGACAGGTAGCTCCTACGAGCAGTACTTC.

The chain couples TRBV3-1 to TRBJ1-1; TRBD1 is a possible D gene (5 bases). The CDR3 contains 14 residues. The germline V gene encodes CDR1 LGHDT and CDR2 YNNKEL (reference sequence). Trimming took 3 bases from V and 5 from J, leaving 13 bases between them. Here the CDR3 reads CASSHGGEATEAFF. The CDR3 nucleotides are TGTGCCAGCAGCCATGGAGGGGAGGCAACTGAAGCTTTCTTT.

J is TRBJ1-2 and V is TRBV4-1; 9 bases match TRBD1. The CDR3 extends over 17 amino acids. Trimming cost V 4 bases and J 5 bases; bases outside gene matches: 14. Per germline, CDR1 MGHRA and CDR2 YSYEKL. The CDR3: CASSRTERQGEKYGYTF. The CDR3 DNA reads TGCGCCAGCAGCCGCACAGAAAGACAGGGGGAGAAATATGGCTACACCTTC.

This clonotype has just a few counts. The V call is TRBV7-2, the J call TRBJ2-1; TRBD2 matches at 9 bases. J was trimmed by 7 bases and V by 0 bases; bases with no gene match: 7. The germline V gene has CDR1 SGHTA and CDR2 FQGNSA. CDR3 length: 16 amino acids. CDR3 in amino acids: CASSLAGGGGRNEQFF. In DNA, the CDR3 is TGTGCCAGCAGCTTAGCGGGCGGGGGGGGGCGAAATGAGCAGTTCTTC. Complete variable domain (other parts from reference TRBV7-2 and TRBJ2-1): GAGVSQSPSNKVTEKGKDVELRCDPISGHTALYWYRQSLGQGLEFLIYFQGNSAPDKSGLPSDRFSAERTGGSVSTLTIQRTQQEDSAVYLCASSLAGGGGRNEQFFGPGTRLTVL.

The CDR3 DNA is TGTGCCATCAGTGAGAGGGTGAGAGGCTACGAGCAGTACGTC. Translated, it gives CAISERVRGYEQYV. The chain links TRBV10-3 to TRBJ2-7, with D hard to call. Deletions cut 2 bases from V and 3 bases from J, with 11 bases between. Germline V gene sequence: CDR1 ENHRY, CDR2 SYGVKD. The CDR3 spans 14 residues.

The sample holds a few counts of this clonotype. This rearrangement joins TRBV6-5 to TRBJ2-3, with 7 bases matching TRBD1. Per germline, CDR1 MNHEY and CDR2 SVGAGI. The CDR3 has 13 residues. The trim removed 4 bases at V and 7 bases at J, leaving 5 bases unmatched. The CDR3 DNA reads as TGTGCCAGCAGTTCAGGGACAGCTTATACGCAGTATTTT. It encodes CASSSGTAYTQYF.

In its sample, this clonotype was seen a few times. V usage is TRBV12-3 or TRBV12-4 and J usage is TRBJ2-7, with D possibly being TRBD1 or TRBD2 (6 bases each). The CDR3 contains 17 residues. V lost 1 base, J lost 0 bases, and 16 bases lay in between. The CDR3 DNA reads TGTGCCAGCAGTTTAGGGGGGGCGTTATCTTTCTCCTACGAGCAGTACTTC. This codes for CASSLGGALSFSYEQYF.